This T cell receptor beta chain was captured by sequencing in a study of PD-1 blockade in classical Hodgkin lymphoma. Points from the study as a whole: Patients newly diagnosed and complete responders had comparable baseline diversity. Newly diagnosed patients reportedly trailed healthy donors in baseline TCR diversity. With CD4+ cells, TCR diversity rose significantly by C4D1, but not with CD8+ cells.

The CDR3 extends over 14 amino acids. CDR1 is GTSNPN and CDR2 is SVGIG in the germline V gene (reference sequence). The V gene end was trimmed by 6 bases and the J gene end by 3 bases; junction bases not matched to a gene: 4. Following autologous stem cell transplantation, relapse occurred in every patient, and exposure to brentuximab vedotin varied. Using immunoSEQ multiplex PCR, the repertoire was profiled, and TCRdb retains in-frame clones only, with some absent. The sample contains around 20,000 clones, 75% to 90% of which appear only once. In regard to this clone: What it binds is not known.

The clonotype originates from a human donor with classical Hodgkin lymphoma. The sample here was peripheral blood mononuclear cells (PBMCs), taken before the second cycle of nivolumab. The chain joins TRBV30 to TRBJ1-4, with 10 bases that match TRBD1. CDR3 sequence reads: CACSGTGANEKLFF. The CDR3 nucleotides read TGTGCCTGTTCCGGGACAGGGGCTAATGAAAAACTGTTTTTT.